Listed here are 30 T cell receptor beta chains from one sample, sequenced in a study of T cells in Graves' hyperthyroidism and ophthalmopathy. TCR beta CDR3 region amplification was performed from RNA transcripts. An initial round of RT-PCR targeting the TCR CDR3 relied on the HTBI primer set. A single record per CDR3 protein comes from TCRdb applying MiXCR to the multiplex PCR reads. The sample has approximately 370,000 distinct CDR3 sequences; approximately 17% are singletons. The specimen was blood. The receptors derive from a woman between 25 and 40 years old with Graves' hyperthyroidism that later progressed to Graves' ophthalmopathy.

The table lists this clonotype with many counts. The chain uses TRBV28 and TRBJ1-6; D is uncertain. The CDR3 consists of 13 residues. V lost 5 bases to trimming and J lost 8 bases, with 10 bases between them. Germline V gives CDR1 MDHEN, CDR2 SYDVKM. The CDR3 DNA reads TGTGCCAGCAGTCCTCAGACCGATTCACCCCTCCACTTT. Protein product: CASSPQTDSPLHF.

In its sample, this clonotype was seen a few times. The V call is TRBV7-8, the J call TRBJ1-1; TRBD1 matches at 7 bases. Trimming took 1 base from V and 5 from J; bases not matched to a gene: 25. In germline, CDR1 is SGHVS, CDR2 FQNEAQ. The CDR3 sequence is 21 residues long. CDR3 bases: TGTGCCAGCAGCTTAGTGCCTCCGCCCGCGAGACAGGGATCGCGAAGGACTGAAGCTTTCTTT. It is translated as CASSLVPPPARQGSRRTEAFF.

The chain joins TRBV29-1 to TRBJ2-3; 10 bases align to TRBD2. The length of the CDR3 is 17 residues. Germline lookup yields CDR1 SQVTM and CDR2 ANQGSEA. The ends lost 6 bases at V and 4 bases at J; junction bases unmatched: 16. The CDR3 here is CSVDGTDLAGEPDTQYF. Here the CDR3 DNA reads TGCAGCGTGGACGGGACAGATCTAGCGGGGGAACCAGATACGCAGTATTTT.

About this clonotype itself: One end of the junction varies from germline; a read error may be responsible. The CDR3 DNA is TGTGCCAGCAGTTACAAGCCGGAGAGGGGGACAGAGGGGCCTGAGGCTTTCTTT. Residues: CASSYKPERGTEGPEAFF. The J gene is TRBJ1-1, the V gene TRBV6-5; 7 bases line up with TRBD1. Looked up from germline, CDR1 is MNHEY and CDR2 is SVGAGI. This CDR3 contains 18 residues.

In its sample, this clonotype was seen many times. The genes are TRBV28 and TRBJ2-1; TRBD2 matches 8 bases. This CDR3 has 15 residues. With V trimmed by 5 bases and J by 4 bases, 7 bases remained unmatched. Per germline, CDR1 MDHEN and CDR2 SYDVKM. The CDR3 DNA reads as TGTGCCAGCAGTGAAACTAGCGGAGTATACAATGAGCAGTTCTTC. Translated, it gives CASSETSGVYNEQFF. Using reference TRBV28 and TRBJ2-1 for the parts outside the CDR3, the full variable domain is DVKVTQSSRYLVKRTGEKVFLECVQDMDHENMFWYRQDPGLGLRLIYFSYDVKMKEKGDIPEGYSVSREKKERFSLILESASTNQTSMYLCASSETSGVYNEQFFGPGTRLTVL.

The rearrangement links TRBV9 to TRBJ2-3, with 12 bases identical to TRBD2. Germline V gene sequence: CDR1 SGDLS, CDR2 YYNGEE. The CDR3 length is 17 residues. The V and J ends lost 3 bases and 3 bases, in that order; junction bases with no gene match: 8. CDR3 residues: CASSATTSGSGTDTQYF. CDR3 coding DNA: TGTGCCAGCAGCGCGACGACTAGCGGGAGTGGGACAGATACGCAGTATTTT.

This clonotype has ten or more counts. The chain is built from TRBV5-4 and TRBJ2-7; 7 bases are a match to TRBD1. Germline loops: CDR1 SGHNT, CDR2 YYREEE (reference sequence). V was clipped by 4 bases and J by 5 bases; unmatched bases: 6. The CDR3 contains 13 residues. CDR3 coding DNA: TGTGCCAGCAGCCCGGACAGGTTGAACGAGCAGTACTTC. It encodes CASSPDRLNEQYF.

V is TRBV7-9 and J is TRBJ2-3; 7 bases are shared with TRBD1. V gave up 6 bases and J gave up 0 bases; unmatched junction bases: 6. Germline V gene lookup returns CDR1 SEHNR and CDR2 FQNEAQ (reference sequence). This CDR3 is built from 15 residues. CDR3 in DNA: TGTGCCAGCAGGCAACAGGGGTTCAGCACAGATACGCAGTATTTT. This translates into CASRQQGFSTDTQYF.

This sequence joins TRBV4-2 and TRBJ2-3; D ambiguous. This CDR3 spans 15 amino acids. Between the trimmed V and J ends, which lost 1 base and 3 bases, there was a span of 11 bases. Germline-derived CDR1 and CDR2 are LGHNA and YNFKEQ. As DNA, the CDR3 is TGTGCCAGCAGCCAAGGGGCCGGATTTACAGATACGCAGTATTTT. Protein product: CASSQGAGFTDTQYF.

This clonotype showed up many times. The chain is built from TRBV7-9 and TRBJ2-1; TRBD2 aligns across 7 bases. Germline V gives CDR1 SEHNR, CDR2 FQNEAQ (reference sequence). The CDR3 totals 16 residues. Trimming removed 5 bases from V and 5 bases from J; junction bases left unmatched: 12. The CDR3 is CASSPVGAGVNNEQFF. The DNA for the CDR3 is TGTGCCAGCAGCCCAGTTGGGGCGGGGGTGAACAATGAGCAGTTCTTC.

The table lists this clonotype with a few counts. The chain combines TRBV11-3 with TRBJ2-7, with D hard to call. V was shortened by 1 base and J by 2 bases, with 12 bases between the two germline ends. The germline V gene encodes CDR1 SGHNT and CDR2 YENEEA. CDR3 size: 15 residues. The CDR3 spells CASSLVRASPYEQYF. The CDR3 DNA reads TGTGCCAGCAGCTTAGTCCGAGCGTCACCCTACGAGCAGTACTTC.

This clonotype was recorded a few times. V is TRBV7-9 and J is TRBJ2-1, with D possibly TRBD1 on 5 matching bases. This CDR3 has 20 residues. Trimming took off 5 bases at V and 0 bases at J, with 26 bases between the two ends. The germline gives CDR1 SEHNR, CDR2 FQNEAQ (reference sequence). The DNA of the CDR3 is TGTGCCAGCAGCCCAACCCGGACCCTTCAAAGGGGAAGCTCCTACAATGAGCAGTTCTTC. This sequence encodes CASSPTRTLQRGSSYNEQFF.

This chain uses TRBV2 with TRBJ2-3, with 14 bases that match TRBD2. Germline V CDR1 and CDR2: SNHLY, FYNNEI. Germline trimming cut 9 bases from V and 4 bases from J; bases unmatched to any gene: 6. The CDR3 extends over 15 amino acids. The CDR3 loop reads CASVLGLAGADTQYF. Here the CDR3 DNA reads TGTGCCAGTGTACTGGGACTAGCGGGAGCAGATACGCAGTATTTT.

This rearrangement joins TRBV20-1 to TRBJ2-1; D is unresolved. The CDR3 runs 11 residues. V was cut by 3 bases and J by 7 bases, with 7 bases left in between. Germline lookup yields CDR1 DFQATT and CDR2 SNEGSKA (reference sequence). CDR3 in amino acids: CSASKRNEQFF. The CDR3 DNA follows: TGCAGTGCTAGTAAGCGAAATGAGCAGTTCTTC.

This clonotype came up many times. The rearrangement uses TRBV29-1 and TRBJ2-5; D assignment may be TRBD1 or TRBD2 (6 bases each). CDR1 is SQVTM, CDR2 ANQGSEA, per germline. Trimming stripped 5 bases from V and 4 bases from J, with 20 bases between. CDR3 length equals 15 residues. Here the CDR3 DNA reads TGCAGCGTTACAGCGACAGGTCTGGAGGGAGAGACCCAGTACTTC. This gives the protein CSVTATGLEGETQYF.

This clonotype has just one count. The chain combines TRBV28 with TRBJ2-7, with no clear D. CDR3 size: 14 residues. The ends were cut back, 2 bases at V and 2 bases at J, with 10 bases in the middle. CDR1 and CDR2 (germline): MDHEN, SYDVKM. This chain's CDR3 is CASSLHLSTYEQYF. For the CDR3, the DNA is TGTGCCAGCAGTTTACACCTATCCACCTACGAGCAGTACTTC.

The chain combines TRBV11-2 with TRBJ2-3; 14 positions match TRBD2. Germline lookup yields CDR1 SGHAT and CDR2 FQNNGV. V shed 4 bases, J shed 3 bases, and the junction held 9 bases outside the gene matches. CDR3 length: 18 residues. In nucleotides, the CDR3 is TGTGCCAGCAGCTCAAGGACTAGCGGGAGGAAGGGGACAGATACGCAGTATTTT. Its protein is CASSSRTSGRKGTDTQYF. The variable domain in full, completed from reference TRBV11-2 and TRBJ2-3, reads EAGVAQSPRYKIIEKRQSVAFWCNPISGHATLYWYQQILGQGPKLLIQFQNNGVVDDSQLPKDRFSAERLKGVDSTLKIQPAKLEDSAVYLCASSSRTSGRKGTDTQYFGPGTRLTVL.

This chain uses TRBV6-1 with TRBJ2-7; TRBD2 matches at 12 bases. CDR3 length: 16 residues. Per germline, CDR1 MNHNS and CDR2 SASEGT. Trimming cost V 5 bases and J 2 bases; bases outside gene matches: 7. In nucleotides, the CDR3 is TGTGCCAGCAGTACCTTACTAGCGGGAGGACCCTACGAGCAGTACTTC. Residues: CASSTLLAGGPYEQYF.

This clonotype was detected many times. V usage is TRBV5-1 and J usage is TRBJ2-5; D is unresolved. The CDR3 consists of 13 residues. Germline V gene data show CDR1 as SGHRS and CDR2 as YFSETQ. Trimming left V 4 bases short and J 5 bases short, with 12 bases between. The CDR3 loop is CASSMGSWETQYF. The CDR3 DNA reads TGCGCCAGCAGCATGGGGTCTTGGGAGACCCAGTACTTC.

This clonotype has a count of ten or more. The chain is built from TRBV6-1 and TRBJ2-7; 7 bases are shared with TRBD1. This CDR3 is built from 16 residues. With V trimmed by 5 bases and J by 2 bases, 12 bases remained unmatched. CDR1 and CDR2 (germline): MNHNS, SASEGT. In DNA form, the CDR3 reads TGTGCCAGCAGTCCCCTCGGGGACAGCCTGACCTACGAGCAGTACTTC. Its translation is CASSPLGDSLTYEQYF.

The table lists this clonotype with many counts. The chain employs TRBV19 and TRBJ1-5; D unresolved. Trimming cost V 3 bases and J 5 bases, with 5 bases left between them. There are 12 residues in the CDR3. CDR1 LNHDA and CDR2 SQIVND come from the germline V gene (reference sequence). The CDR3 DNA reads as TGTGCCAGTAGTATGATGCATCAGCCCCAGCATTTT. It is translated as CASSMMHQPQHF.

This clonotype was counted many times. The rearrangement uses TRBV6-1 and TRBJ1-2; the D gene is possibly TRBD1 (5 bases). Germline lookup yields CDR1 MNHNS and CDR2 SASEGT. The ends were cut back, 6 bases at V and 0 bases at J, with 20 bases in the middle. There are 17 residues in the CDR3. CDR3: CASSLGTGRPSNYGYTF. CDR3 nucleotide sequence: TGTGCCAGCAGCCTAGGGACGGGGAGACCGTCTAACTATGGCTACACCTTC.

This chain uses TRBV2 with TRBJ2-2; D might be TRBD2 (5 bases). CDR3 length equals 12 residues. Germline assignment: CDR1 SNHLY and CDR2 FYNNEI. With 6 bases removed from V and 6 bases from J, the gap between germline ends came to 8 bases. This CDR3 reads CASRIGAGELFF. DNA of the CDR3: TGTGCCAGCAGAATCGGGGCCGGGGAGCTGTTTTTT. The full variable domain, in which reference TRBV2 and TRBJ2-2 provide the parts outside the CDR3, is EPEVTQTPSHQVTQMGQEVILRCVPISNHLYFYWYRQILGQKVEFLVSFYNNEISEKSEIFDDQFSVERPDGSNFTLKIRSTKLEDSAMYFCASRIGAGELFFGEGSRLTVL.

The chain recombines TRBV2 with TRBJ2-1; TRBD2 matches at 16 bases. The V gene's germline CDR1 is SNHLY and CDR2 FYNNEI. With V trimmed by 4 bases and J by 5 bases, 5 bases remained unmatched. The length of the CDR3 is 17 residues. The CDR3 loop is CASSGEGLAGGHNEQFF. CDR3 DNA sequence: TGTGCCAGCAGTGGAGAGGGACTAGCGGGAGGGCACAATGAGCAGTTCTTC.

The CDR3 DNA reads TGTGCCAGCAGCGTAGCCCGCCCGGGACATCTACAAGAGACCCAGTACTTC. It codes for CASSVARPGHLQETQYF. J is TRBJ2-5 and V is TRBV9, with D tentatively TRBD1 (6 bases). This CDR3 comprises 17 residues. Germline V CDR1 and CDR2: SGDLS, YYNGEE. V lost 0 bases and J lost 2, with 17 bases in between.

In its sample, this clonotype was seen many times. V is TRBV28 and J is TRBJ1-3; D may be TRBD1 (5 bases). This CDR3 has 17 residues. Deletions cut 5 bases from V and 0 bases from J, with 17 bases between. The V gene's germline CDR1 is MDHEN and CDR2 SYDVKM. As DNA, the CDR3 is TGTGCCAGCAGTCCTGTTTTGGGACGGAGCTCTGGAAACACCATATATTTT. Protein: CASSPVLGRSSGNTIYF.

The sample holds many counts of this clonotype. This chain joins TRBV28 and TRBJ2-3; 10 bases agree with TRBD2. The V and J ends lost 3 bases and 4 bases, in that order; junction bases with no gene match: 16. The germline CDR1 and CDR2 sequences are MDHEN and SYDVKM. This CDR3 spans 19 amino acids. Here the CDR3 reads CASSLGRLAGVVGADTQYF. The CDR3 DNA reads TGTGCCAGCAGTTTGGGGCGGCTAGCGGGAGTAGTGGGGGCAGATACGCAGTATTTT.

This clonotype was counted many times. The chain carries TRBV6-5 and TRBJ2-2, with D perhaps matching TRBD1 (6 bases). The CDR3 covers 18 residues. V lost 0 bases to trimming and J lost 4 bases, with 18 bases between them. Germline values: CDR1 MNHEY, CDR2 SVGAGI. Here the CDR3 DNA reads TGTGCCAGCAGTTACTCTCCCCCGCCAGGGGTGTCCACCGGGGAGCTGTTTTTT. This encodes CASSYSPPPGVSTGELFF.

The CDR3 protein is CAWSVLGVGDQETQYF. In DNA form, the CDR3 reads TGTGCCTGGAGTGTACTAGGGGTAGGGGACCAAGAGACCCAGTACTTC. The chain uses TRBV30 and TRBJ2-5; D tentatively fits TRBD1 or TRBD2 (5 bases each). V lost 0 bases to trimming and J lost 0 bases, with 14 bases between them. This CDR3 is built from 16 residues. Looked up from germline, CDR1 is GTSNPN and CDR2 is SVGIG (reference sequence).

This clonotype was seen ten or more times. The rearrangement links TRBV27 to TRBJ2-7, with TRBD1 identical over 9 bases. The CDR3 totals 15 residues. Germline CDR1 is MNHEY and CDR2 is SMNVEV (reference sequence). V trimming: 6 bases; J trimming: 0 bases; junction bases outside the gene matches: 6. The CDR3 coding sequence is TGTGCCAGCAGCGCCGGGACAGGGAGCTCCTACGAGCAGTACTTC. Translating gives CASSAGTGSSYEQYF.